The rows below give T cell receptor beta chains drawn from one sample of a study of identical twins. TCRdb used MiXCR to reprocess the 5' RACE reads, holding one entry per CDR3 protein. The data contain some 500,000 distinct CDR3 sequences, 22% of them singletons. The sample was also linked to a second study, of T cells expressing NK-cell markers.

Input material: CD4+ T cells sorted from blood. These receptors originate from a woman aged 18 to 35 in good health. CDR3s include the opening cysteine and the closing phenylalanine or tryptophan. Fields, in order: CDR3 DNA, CDR3 protein, V gene, J gene, D gene, clone size. The D gene is left open where the match is weak. Some rows have no size entry. The others give once, few or many, or a class for an expanded clone.

CDR3 DNA: TGCAGTCTACCGGGAGAGTCTCAAGAGACCCAGTACTTC; CDR3 protein: CSLPGESQETQYF; V gene: TRBV20-1; J gene: TRBJ2-5; D gene: -; clone size: few
CDR3 DNA: TGTGCCAGCAGCGTTACTAGCGGGGGGGTGGATACGCAGTATTTT; CDR3 protein: CASSVTSGGVDTQYF; V gene: TRBV9; J gene: TRBJ2-3; D gene: TRBD2; clone size: few
CDR3 DNA: TGTGCCAGCAGATACAGGGAGACCACGCAGTATTTT; CDR3 protein: CASRYRETTQYF; V gene: TRBV12-3/TRBV12-4; J gene: TRBJ2-3; D gene: -; clone size: few
CDR3 DNA: TGCGCCAGCAGATTGACCGGGACCCGGAGGCCTGAGGAGACCCAGTACTTC; CDR3 protein: CASRLTGTRRPEETQYF; V gene: TRBV5-1; J gene: TRBJ2-5; D gene: -; clone size: -
CDR3 DNA: TGTGCCAGCAGAGGAGGACTAGCGGGAGACGGGGAGCAGTTCTTC; CDR3 protein: CASRGGLAGDGEQFF; V gene: TRBV9; J gene: TRBJ2-1; D gene: TRBD2; clone size: few
CDR3 DNA: TGTGCCAGCTCACCAACCGGGACAGGGCATGGCTACACCTTC; CDR3 protein: CASSPTGTGHGYTF; V gene: TRBV18; J gene: TRBJ1-2; D gene: TRBD1; clone size: -
CDR3 DNA: TGCAGTGCTAGAGGGAACCCTACCTACGAGCAGTACTTC; CDR3 protein: CSARGNPTYEQYF; V gene: TRBV20-1; J gene: TRBJ2-7; D gene: -; clone size: -
CDR3 DNA: TGTGCCAGCAGCTTGGAAGGTGAAAAACTGTTTTTT; CDR3 protein: CASSLEGEKLFF; V gene: TRBV11-2; J gene: TRBJ1-4; D gene: -; clone size: few
CDR3 DNA: TGTGCCAGCAGAATCAGGGGACTAGCGCCGACCTACGAGCAGTACTTC; CDR3 protein: CASRIRGLAPTYEQYF; V gene: TRBV6-2/TRBV6-3; J gene: TRBJ2-7; D gene: TRBD2; clone size: -
CDR3 DNA: TGTGCCAGCAGGCCCCCTGGGGTAGCGGGAGGGCCAACGACTTACTTGCAGTTCTTC; CDR3 protein: CASRPPGVAGGPTTYLQFF; V gene: TRBV6-1; J gene: TRBJ2-1; D gene: TRBD2; clone size: few
CDR3 DNA: TGCGCCAGCAGCTGGGGACTAGCGGGGGGTGCCTCCTACAATGAGCAGTTCTTC; CDR3 protein: CASSWGLAGGASYNEQFF; V gene: TRBV5-1; J gene: TRBJ2-1; D gene: TRBD2; clone size: -
CDR3 DNA: TGTGCCATCAGAGGACAGGGGAACACTGAAGCTTTCTTT; CDR3 protein: CAIRGQGNTEAFF; V gene: TRBV10-3; J gene: TRBJ1-1; D gene: TRBD1; clone size: many
CDR3 DNA: TGCAGTGCTACGGGCGGTTCAGATACGCAGTATTTT; CDR3 protein: CSATGGSDTQYF; V gene: TRBV20-1; J gene: TRBJ2-3; D gene: -; clone size: -
CDR3 DNA: TGTGCCAGCAGCACCCGGACTAGCGGGGGCTACAATGAGCAGTTCTTC; CDR3 protein: CASSTRTSGGYNEQFF; V gene: TRBV7-2; J gene: TRBJ2-1; D gene: TRBD2; clone size: -
CDR3 DNA: TGCAGTGCTAGAGACCCGCGCTTAGAGACCCAGTACTTC; CDR3 protein: CSARDPRLETQYF; V gene: TRBV20-1; J gene: TRBJ2-5; D gene: -; clone size: few
CDR3 DNA: TGTGCCAGCACCCTCAACACTGAAGCTTTCTTT; CDR3 protein: CASTLNTEAFF; V gene: TRBV6-5; J gene: TRBJ1-1; D gene: -; clone size: many
CDR3 DNA: TGTGCCATCAGTGATCAGGTCGGAGTAAATGAGCAGTTCTTC; CDR3 protein: CAISDQVGVNEQFF; V gene: TRBV10-3; J gene: TRBJ2-1; D gene: -; clone size: -
CDR3 DNA: TGCGCCAGCAGCACTGACAGGGGCGCTGAAGCTTTCTTT; CDR3 protein: CASSTDRGAEAFF; V gene: TRBV5-1; J gene: TRBJ1-1; D gene: TRBD1; clone size: -
CDR3 DNA: TGTGCCAGCAGCTTTTGGACGGGGAGTATGAACACTGAAGCTTTCTTT; CDR3 protein: CASSFWTGSMNTEAFF; V gene: TRBV5-6; J gene: TRBJ1-1; D gene: -; clone size: -
CDR3 DNA: TGCGCCAGCAGCACCGCAGATACGCAGTATTTT; CDR3 protein: CASSTADTQYF; V gene: TRBV5-1; J gene: TRBJ2-3; D gene: -; clone size: few
CDR3 DNA: TGTGCCAGCAAACCGGGCAGATTCAATGAGCAGTTCTTC; CDR3 protein: CASKPGRFNEQFF; V gene: TRBV12-3/TRBV12-4; J gene: TRBJ2-1; D gene: -; clone size: many
CDR3 DNA: TGTGCCAGCAGTGCCCGACAGGGGGCGAGAACTGAAGCTTTCTTT; CDR3 protein: CASSARQGARTEAFF; V gene: TRBV6-1; J gene: TRBJ1-1; D gene: TRBD1; clone size: few
CDR3 DNA: TGTGCCAGCACAGACTGGGAAGCCAATTCACCCCTCCACTTT; CDR3 protein: CASTDWEANSPLHF; V gene: TRBV12-3/TRBV12-4; J gene: TRBJ1-6; D gene: -; clone size: -
CDR3 DNA: TGTGCCAGCAGCCAAGTGATCTCTGGAAACACCATATATTTT; CDR3 protein: CASSQVISGNTIYF; V gene: TRBV4-2; J gene: TRBJ1-3; D gene: -; clone size: few
CDR3 DNA: TGCAGTGCTGCCGTTGATGAGACCCAGTACTTC; CDR3 protein: CSAAVDETQYF; V gene: TRBV20-1; J gene: TRBJ2-5; D gene: -; clone size: -
CDR3 DNA: TGTGCCAGCAGCCCTCAGGGGGGTGTGCAGTTCTTC; CDR3 protein: CASSPQGGVQFF; V gene: TRBV6-5; J gene: TRBJ2-1; D gene: -; clone size: few
CDR3 DNA: TGTGCCAGCAGTACAGGTGGAACCTACGAGCAGTACTTC; CDR3 protein: CASSTGGTYEQYF; V gene: TRBV6-1; J gene: TRBJ2-7; D gene: -; clone size: -
CDR3 DNA: TGTGCCAGCAGCCCTGCAGGGGACGAGCAGTACTTC; CDR3 protein: CASSPAGDEQYF; V gene: TRBV18; J gene: TRBJ2-7; D gene: -; clone size: many
CDR3 DNA: TGCAGCGTAAAAGGGACGGTGGGCACTGAAGCTTTCTTT; CDR3 protein: CSVKGTVGTEAFF; V gene: TRBV29-1; J gene: TRBJ1-1; D gene: -; clone size: -
CDR3 DNA: TGTGCCAGCAGTTTAATTGGGAGGGGAGGGGAGACCCAGTACTTC; CDR3 protein: CASSLIGRGGETQYF; V gene: TRBV12-3/TRBV12-4; J gene: TRBJ2-5; D gene: TRBD2; clone size: -
CDR3 DNA: TGCGCCAGCAGGGGACAGGGGTGGTCTGATACGCAGTATTTT; CDR3 protein: CASRGQGWSDTQYF; V gene: TRBV10-2; J gene: TRBJ2-3; D gene: TRBD1; clone size: many
CDR3 DNA: TGCAGTGCTCGGGGGTGGCCCTACAATGAGCAGTTCTTC; CDR3 protein: CSARGWPYNEQFF; V gene: TRBV20-1; J gene: TRBJ2-1; D gene: -; clone size: -
CDR3 DNA: TGTGCCAGCAGTGGACAGGGATTTACCTATGGCTACACCTTC; CDR3 protein: CASSGQGFTYGYTF; V gene: TRBV12-3/TRBV12-4; J gene: TRBJ1-2; D gene: TRBD1; clone size: many
CDR3 DNA: TGTGCCAGCAGCCCCCGACTGCTAATCGCCGGGGAGCTGTTTTTT; CDR3 protein: CASSPRLLIAGELFF; V gene: TRBV3-1; J gene: TRBJ2-2; D gene: -; clone size: few
CDR3 DNA: TGCGCCAGCAGCTCCGGACCTAACACAGATACGCAGTATTTT; CDR3 protein: CASSSGPNTDTQYF; V gene: TRBV5-1; J gene: TRBJ2-3; D gene: -; clone size: few
CDR3 DNA: TGCAGTGCAATTAGACAGGAGACACGATATGGCTACACCTTC; CDR3 protein: CSAIRQETRYGYTF; V gene: TRBV20-1; J gene: TRBJ1-2; D gene: -; clone size: -
CDR3 DNA: TGTGCCACCAGCAGAGAGTTGGGGACGTGGAACTATGGCTACACCTTC; CDR3 protein: CATSRELGTWNYGYTF; V gene: TRBV15; J gene: TRBJ1-2; D gene: -; clone size: -
CDR3 DNA: TGTGCCAGCACCTCGGACAGGGATCAGAGTGAGCAGTTCTTC; CDR3 protein: CASTSDRDQSEQFF; V gene: TRBV6-1; J gene: TRBJ2-1; D gene: TRBD1; clone size: few
CDR3 DNA: TGTGCCAGCACCCCAGACAGGGCGGAGTACAATGAGCAGTTCTTC; CDR3 protein: CASTPDRAEYNEQFF; V gene: TRBV27; J gene: TRBJ2-1; D gene: TRBD1; clone size: -
CDR3 DNA: TGCAGCGCCCGGTACAGGGGGCGAACCGGGGAGCTGTTTTTT; CDR3 protein: CSARYRGRTGELFF; V gene: TRBV29-1; J gene: TRBJ2-2; D gene: TRBD1; clone size: few
CDR3 DNA: TGCAGTGCTAGCACAGGGGGTGACACTGAAGCTTTCTTT; CDR3 protein: CSASTGGDTEAFF; V gene: TRBV20-1; J gene: TRBJ1-1; D gene: TRBD1; clone size: few
CDR3 DNA: TGTGCCAGCAGCCCCGGAGGACTTCCGCGCCATGGCTACACCTTC; CDR3 protein: CASSPGGLPRHGYTF; V gene: TRBV3-1; J gene: TRBJ1-2; D gene: -; clone size: -